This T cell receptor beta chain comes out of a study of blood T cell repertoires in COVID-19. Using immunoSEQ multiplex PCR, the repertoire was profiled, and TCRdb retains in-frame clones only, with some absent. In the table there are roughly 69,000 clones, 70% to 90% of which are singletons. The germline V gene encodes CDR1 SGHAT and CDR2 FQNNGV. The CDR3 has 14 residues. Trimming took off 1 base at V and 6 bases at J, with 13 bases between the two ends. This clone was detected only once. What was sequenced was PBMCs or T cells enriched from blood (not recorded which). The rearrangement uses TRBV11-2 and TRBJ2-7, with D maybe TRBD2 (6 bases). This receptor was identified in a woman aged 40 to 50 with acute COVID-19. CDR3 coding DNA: TGTGCCAGCAGCTTAGGGGGAGGTGGGCGCGAGCAGTACTTC. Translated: CASSLGGGGREQYF.